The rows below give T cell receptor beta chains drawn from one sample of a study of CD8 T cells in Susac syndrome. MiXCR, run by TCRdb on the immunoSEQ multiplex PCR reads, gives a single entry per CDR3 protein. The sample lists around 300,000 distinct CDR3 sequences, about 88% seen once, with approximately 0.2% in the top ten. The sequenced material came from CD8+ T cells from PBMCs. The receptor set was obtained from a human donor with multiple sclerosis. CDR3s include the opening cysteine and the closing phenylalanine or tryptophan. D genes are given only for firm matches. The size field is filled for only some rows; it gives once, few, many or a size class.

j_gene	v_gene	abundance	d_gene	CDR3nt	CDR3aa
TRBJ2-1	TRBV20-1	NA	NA	TGCAGTGCAGCCGCTCCCGCGGGGCGGGACTACAATGAGCAGTTCTTC	CSAAAPAGRDYNEQFF
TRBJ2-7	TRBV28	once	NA	TGTGCCAGCAGTCCGGGACTCAGCCCCTACGAGCAGTACTTC	CASSPGLSPYEQYF
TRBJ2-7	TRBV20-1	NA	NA	TGCAGTGCTCCCCATGGGAATACCTACGAGCAGTACTTC	CSAPHGNTYEQYF
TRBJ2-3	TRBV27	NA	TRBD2	TGTGCCAGCAGTCCCCCCCTGGGAGGGTGGTTTGCAGATACGCAGTATTTT	CASSPPLGGWFADTQYF
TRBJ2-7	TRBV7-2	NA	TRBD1	TGTGCCAGCAGCTGGGGGTCGGGACAGAGCTCCTACGAGCAGTACTTC	CASSWGSGQSSYEQYF
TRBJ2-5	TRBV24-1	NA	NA	TGTGCCACCAGTGAGATGACGGACCAAGAGACCCAGTACTTC	CATSEMTDQETQYF
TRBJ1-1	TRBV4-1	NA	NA	TGCGCCAGCAGCCAAGACTTAGGGGAGTACACTGAAGCTTTCTTT	CASSQDLGEYTEAFF
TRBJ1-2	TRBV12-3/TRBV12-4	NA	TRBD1	TGTGCCAGCAGTACAGGGGAAGTGAGGTACACCTTC	CASSTGEVRYTF
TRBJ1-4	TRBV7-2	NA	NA	TGTGCCAGCAGCTCCGGGACGTTTGGCGAAAAACTGTTTTTT	CASSSGTFGEKLFF
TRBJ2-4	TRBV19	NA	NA	TGTGCCAGTAGTATAGAAGGGGTTGGAGCCAAAAACATTCAGTACTTC	CASSIEGVGAKNIQYF
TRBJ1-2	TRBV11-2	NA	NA	TGTGCCAGCAGTCCAGGGTTCGTCTATGGCTACACCTTC	CASSPGFVYGYTF
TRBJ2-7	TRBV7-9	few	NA	TGTGCCAGCATGCTTGGGGCTCAAAGCGAGCAGTACTTC	CASMLGAQSEQYF
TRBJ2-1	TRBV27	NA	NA	TGTGCCAGCAGTTCGCATAGCGGTGAGCAGTTCTTC	CASSSHSGEQFF
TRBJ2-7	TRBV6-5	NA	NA	TGTGCCAGCAGTTACTCGGGTAGCGGTGAGCCCGAGCAGTACTTC	CASSYSGSGEPEQYF
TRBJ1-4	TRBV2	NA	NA	TGTGCCAGCAGTGAACCCAGAGACAGGTGGGACGAAAAACTGTTTTTT	CASSEPRDRWDEKLFF
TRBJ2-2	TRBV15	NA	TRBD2	TGTGCCACCAGCCCCCTCGGGGGGGACACCGGGGAGCTGTTTTTT	CATSPLGGDTGELFF
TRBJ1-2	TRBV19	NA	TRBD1	TGTGCCAGTAGTACCGGGACAGGGAATGGCTACACCTTC	CASSTGTGNGYTF
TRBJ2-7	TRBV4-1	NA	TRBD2	TGCGCCAGCAGCCCGATGGGACTAGCGGGGGCCTACGAGCAGTACTTC	CASSPMGLAGAYEQYF
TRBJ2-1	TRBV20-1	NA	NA	TGCAGTGCTTTAGCGGAGGGATACAATGAGCAGTTCTTC	CSALAEGYNEQFF
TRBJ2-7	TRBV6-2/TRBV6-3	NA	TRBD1	TGTGCCAGCAGCTCGACAGGGACAACCTACGAGCAGTACTTC	CASSSTGTTYEQYF
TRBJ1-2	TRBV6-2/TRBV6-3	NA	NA	TGTGCCAGCAACACGGTGGCAAACGATGGCTACACCTTC	CASNTVANDGYTF
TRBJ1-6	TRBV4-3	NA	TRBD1	TGCGCCAGCAGCCAAGACCCCGGGACAGGGGAATCACCCCTCCACTTT	CASSQDPGTGESPLHF
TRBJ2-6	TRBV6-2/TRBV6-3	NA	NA	TGTGCCACCGGAGGGGGCCAACTCTCTGGGGCCAACGTCCTGACTTTC	CATGGGQLSGANVLTF
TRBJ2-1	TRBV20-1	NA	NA	TGCAGTGGGGATCGGGAAATGGGGGATGAGCAGTTCTTC	CSGDREMGDEQFF
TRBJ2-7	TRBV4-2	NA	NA	TGTGCCAGCAGCCAAGGTCCTGGCTACGAGCAGTACTTC	CASSQGPGYEQYF
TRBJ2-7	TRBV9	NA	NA	TGTGCCAGCAGCCGAGAAGGAACGGCCTTCTCCTACGAGCAGTACTTC	CASSREGTAFSYEQYF
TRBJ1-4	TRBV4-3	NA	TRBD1	TGCGCCAGCAGCCGACTCACAGGGGGGGAACTGTTTTTT	CASSRLTGGELFF
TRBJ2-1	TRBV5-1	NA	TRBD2	TGCGCCAGCAGCCGAGTAGAAGGACTAGCGGGTTCCAATGAGCAGTTCTTC	CASSRVEGLAGSNEQFF
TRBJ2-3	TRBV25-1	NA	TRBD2	TGTGCCAGCAGTGTTAGCGGGAGTGTTGGAGATACGCAGTATTTT	CASSVSGSVGDTQYF
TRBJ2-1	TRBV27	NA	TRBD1	TGTGCCAGCAGTTTACTGAGGCAGGGGGCGGAGAATGAGCAGTTCTTC	CASSLLRQGAENEQFF
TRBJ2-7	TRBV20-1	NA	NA	TGCAGTGCTAGAGGAGGGCTCGAGCAGTACTTC	CSARGGLEQYF
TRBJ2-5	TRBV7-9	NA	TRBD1	TGTGCCAGCAGCGTCCTCCGGGACAGGGTTTCAGAAGAGACCCAGTACTTC	CASSVLRDRVSEETQYF
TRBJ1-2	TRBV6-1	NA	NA	TGTGCCAGCAGTGAACATGACGAGGTGCCCTATGGCTACACCTTC	CASSEHDEVPYGYTF
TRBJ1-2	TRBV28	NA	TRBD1	TGTGCCAGCAGTCCCGGGACAGGGCATAACTATGGCTACACCTTC	CASSPGTGHNYGYTF
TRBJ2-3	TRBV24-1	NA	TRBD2	TGTGCCACCAGTGATTTAGCCGAAGCGGGGGACGTAGATACGCAGTATTTT	CATSDLAEAGDVDTQYF
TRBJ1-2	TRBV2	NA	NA	TGTGCCAGCAGCGGATACAGGGAAACCTATGGCTACACCTTC	CASSGYRETYGYTF
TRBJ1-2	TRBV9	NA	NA	TGTGCCAGCAGCCCCCCGGGGGGCGGCTACACCTTC	CASSPPGGGYTF
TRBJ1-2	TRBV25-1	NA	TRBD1	TGTGCCAGCAGTCACACGACAGGGTATGGCTACACCTTC	CASSHTTGYGYTF
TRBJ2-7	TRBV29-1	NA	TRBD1	TGCAGCGCCCACCAGGGGGACTCCTACGAGCAGTACTTC	CSAHQGDSYEQYF
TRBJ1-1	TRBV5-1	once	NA	TGCGCCAGCAGCTTGGAAGGGACGAACACTGAAGCTTTCTTT	CASSLEGTNTEAFF
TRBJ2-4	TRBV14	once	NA	TGTGCCAGCAGCCTTTTACCTCTAGCCAAAAACATTCAGTACTTC	CASSLLPLAKNIQYF
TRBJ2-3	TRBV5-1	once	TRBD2	TGCGCCAGCAGCTTGTACCTAGCGGAACCGACTAGCACAGATACGCAGTATTTT	CASSLYLAEPTSTDTQYF
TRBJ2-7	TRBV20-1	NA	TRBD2	TGCAGTGCTAGAGATAAGCTAGCGGGTCCCTACGAGCAGTACTTC	CSARDKLAGPYEQYF
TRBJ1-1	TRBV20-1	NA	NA	TGCAGTGCTATACCAAGGGCGAACACTGAAGCTTTCTTT	CSAIPRANTEAFF
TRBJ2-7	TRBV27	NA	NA	TGTGCCAGCAGTTTAAGGGGAATGTCCTACGAGCAGTACTTC	CASSLRGMSYEQYF
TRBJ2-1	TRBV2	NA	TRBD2	TGTGCCAGCAGTGAAGTAGCGGGGGGGTACAATGAGCAGTTCTTC	CASSEVAGGYNEQFF
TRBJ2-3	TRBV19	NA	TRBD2	TGTGCCAGTAGTATGGGGGCTAGCGGGAGAACAGATACGCAGTATTTT	CASSMGASGRTDTQYF
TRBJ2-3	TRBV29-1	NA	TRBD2	TGCAGCCCACGACTAGCGGGGGTACCAGATACGCAGTATTTT	CSPRLAGVPDTQYF
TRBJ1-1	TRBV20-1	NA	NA	TGCAGTGCGTCGTGGGATAGAGAGGGGGTGAACACTGAAGCTTTCTTT	CSASWDREGVNTEAFF
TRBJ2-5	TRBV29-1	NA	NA	TGCAGCGTTGCTTCGCCTTGGCCGTACTTC	CSVASPWPYF
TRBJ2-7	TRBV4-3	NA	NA	TGCGCCAGCAGCCTACTTTGGGCAGGGGCCTACGAGCAGTACTTC	CASSLLWAGAYEQYF
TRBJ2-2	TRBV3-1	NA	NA	TGTGCCAGCAGCCCGATCGCGAACACCGGGGAGCTGTTTTTT	CASSPIANTGELFF
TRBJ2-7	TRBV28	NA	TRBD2	TGTGCCAGCAGTTCCCCAGGACTAGCGGTGGTTTACGAGCAGTACTTC	CASSSPGLAVVYEQYF